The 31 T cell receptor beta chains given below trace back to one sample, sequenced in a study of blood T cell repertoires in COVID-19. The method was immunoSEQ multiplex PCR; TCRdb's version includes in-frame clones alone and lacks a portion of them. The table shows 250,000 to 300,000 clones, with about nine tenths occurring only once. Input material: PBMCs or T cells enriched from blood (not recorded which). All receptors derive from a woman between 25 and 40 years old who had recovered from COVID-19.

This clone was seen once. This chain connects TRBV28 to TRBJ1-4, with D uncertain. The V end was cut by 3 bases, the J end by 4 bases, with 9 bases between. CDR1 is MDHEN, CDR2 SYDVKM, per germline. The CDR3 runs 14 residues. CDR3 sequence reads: CASSLRGINEKLFF. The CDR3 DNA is TGTGCCAGCAGTTTGCGGGGTATTAATGAAAAACTGTTTTTT.

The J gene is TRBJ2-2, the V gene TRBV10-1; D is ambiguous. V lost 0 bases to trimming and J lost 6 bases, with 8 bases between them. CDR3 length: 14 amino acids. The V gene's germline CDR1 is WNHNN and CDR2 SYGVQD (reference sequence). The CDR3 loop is CASSESQVSGELFF. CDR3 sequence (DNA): TGCGCCAGCAGTGAGTCCCAGGTCTCCGGGGAGCTGTTTTTT.

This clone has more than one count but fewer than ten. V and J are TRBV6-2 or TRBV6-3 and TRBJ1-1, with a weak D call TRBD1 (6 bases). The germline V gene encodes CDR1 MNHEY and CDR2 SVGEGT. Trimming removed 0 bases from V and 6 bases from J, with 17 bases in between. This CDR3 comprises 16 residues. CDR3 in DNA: TGTGCCAGCAGTTACTCGGGCTCTGGGGGCCGCTCTGAAGCTTTCTTT. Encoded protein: CASSYSGSGGRSEAFF.

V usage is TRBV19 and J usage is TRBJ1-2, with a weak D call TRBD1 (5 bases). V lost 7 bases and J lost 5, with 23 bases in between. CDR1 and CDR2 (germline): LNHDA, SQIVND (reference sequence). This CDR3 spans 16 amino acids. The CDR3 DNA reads TGTGCCAGTACCGATGTCGCCTCGAACGGGGGGTATGGCTACACCTTC. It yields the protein CASTDVASNGGYGYTF.

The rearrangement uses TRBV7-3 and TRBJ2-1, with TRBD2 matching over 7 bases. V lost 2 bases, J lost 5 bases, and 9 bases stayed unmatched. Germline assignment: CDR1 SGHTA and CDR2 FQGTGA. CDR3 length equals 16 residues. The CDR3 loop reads CASSLSPAGVNNEQFF. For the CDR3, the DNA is TGTGCCAGCAGCTTATCCCCTGCGGGAGTTAACAATGAGCAGTTCTTC.

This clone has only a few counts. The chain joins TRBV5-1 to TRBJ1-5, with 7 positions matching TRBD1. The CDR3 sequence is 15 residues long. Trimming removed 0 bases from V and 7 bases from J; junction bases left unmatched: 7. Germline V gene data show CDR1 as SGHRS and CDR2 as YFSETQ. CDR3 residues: CASSLDRGMGQPQHF. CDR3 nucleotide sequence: TGCGCCAGCAGCTTGGACAGGGGAATGGGACAGCCCCAGCATTTT.

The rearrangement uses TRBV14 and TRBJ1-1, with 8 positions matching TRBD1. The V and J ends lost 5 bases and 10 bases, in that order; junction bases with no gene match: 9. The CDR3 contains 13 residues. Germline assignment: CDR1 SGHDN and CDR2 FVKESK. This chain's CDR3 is CASSYTGGLVAFF. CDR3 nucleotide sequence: TGTGCCAGCAGCTATACAGGGGGTCTCGTAGCTTTCTTT.

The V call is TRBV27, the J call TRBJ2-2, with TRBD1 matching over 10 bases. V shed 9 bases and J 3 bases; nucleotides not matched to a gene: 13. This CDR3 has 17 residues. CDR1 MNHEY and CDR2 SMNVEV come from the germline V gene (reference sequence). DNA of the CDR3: TGTGCCAGTAAGACAATAACCGGGACAGGGGACACCGGGGAGCTGTTTTTT. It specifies CASKTITGTGDTGELFF.

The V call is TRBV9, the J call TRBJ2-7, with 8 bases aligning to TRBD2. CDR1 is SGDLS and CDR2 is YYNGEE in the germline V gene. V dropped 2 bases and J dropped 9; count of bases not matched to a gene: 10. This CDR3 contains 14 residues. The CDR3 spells CASSVGLGGMGQYF. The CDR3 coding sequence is TGTGCCAGCAGCGTGGGACTAGGAGGAATGGGGCAGTACTTC.

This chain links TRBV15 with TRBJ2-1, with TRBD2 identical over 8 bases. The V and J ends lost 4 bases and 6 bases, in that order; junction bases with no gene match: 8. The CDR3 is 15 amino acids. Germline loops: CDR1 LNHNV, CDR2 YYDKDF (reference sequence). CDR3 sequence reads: CATSIESGSINEQFF. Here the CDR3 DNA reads TGTGCCACCAGCATTGAGAGCGGGAGTATCAATGAGCAGTTCTTC.

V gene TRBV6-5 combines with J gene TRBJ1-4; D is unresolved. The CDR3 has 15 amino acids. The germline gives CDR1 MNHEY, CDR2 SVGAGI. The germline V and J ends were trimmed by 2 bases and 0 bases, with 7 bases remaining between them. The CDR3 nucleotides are TGTGCCAGCAGTTACCCTTCTGCAACTAATGAAAAACTGTTTTTT. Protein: CASSYPSATNEKLFF.

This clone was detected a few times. CDR3 protein: CASSSGDRNSPLHF. For the CDR3, the DNA is TGTGCCAGCAGCTCCGGAGACAGAAATTCACCCCTCCACTTT. The chain uses TRBV7-3 and TRBJ1-6, with a possible D match to TRBD1 (5 bases). Germline V gene sequence: CDR1 SGHTA, CDR2 FQGTGA. Trimming took 4 bases from V and 7 from J, leaving 11 bases between them. The CDR3 loop spans 14 amino acids.

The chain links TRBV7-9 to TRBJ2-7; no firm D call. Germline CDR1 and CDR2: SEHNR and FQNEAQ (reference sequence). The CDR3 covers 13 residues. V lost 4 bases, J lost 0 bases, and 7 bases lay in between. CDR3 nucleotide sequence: TGTGCCAGCAGCTACAGAAGCTCCTACGAGCAGTACTTC. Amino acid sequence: CASSYRSSYEQYF.

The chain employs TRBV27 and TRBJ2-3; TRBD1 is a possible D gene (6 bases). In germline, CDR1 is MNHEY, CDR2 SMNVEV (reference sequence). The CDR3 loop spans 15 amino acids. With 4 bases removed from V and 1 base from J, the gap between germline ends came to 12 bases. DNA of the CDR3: TGTGCCAGCAGTTCCACGGGACAACGCACAGATACGCAGTATTTT. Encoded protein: CASSSTGQRTDTQYF.

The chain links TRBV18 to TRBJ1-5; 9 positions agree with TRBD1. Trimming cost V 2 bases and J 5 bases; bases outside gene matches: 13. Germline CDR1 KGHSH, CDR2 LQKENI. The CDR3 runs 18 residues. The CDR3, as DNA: TGTGCCAGCTCACCAAGATCCACAGGGGGCGTCACGGATCAGCCCCAGCATTTT. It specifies CASSPRSTGGVTDQPQHF.

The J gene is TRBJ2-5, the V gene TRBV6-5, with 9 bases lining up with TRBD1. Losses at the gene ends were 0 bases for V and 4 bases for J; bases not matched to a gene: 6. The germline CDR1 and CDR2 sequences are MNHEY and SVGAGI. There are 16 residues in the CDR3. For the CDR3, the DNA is TGTGCCAGCAGTTACTCGTGGACAGGGGTGTTAGAGACCCAGTACTTC. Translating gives CASSYSWTGVLETQYF.

In DNA form, the CDR3 reads TGTGCCAGCAGCTTTGACCGGGGCAATGAGCAGTTCTTC. It specifies CASSFDRGNEQFF. This chain joins TRBV7-3 and TRBJ2-1, with a possible D match to TRBD2 (5 bases). CDR3 size: 13 residues. Trimming removed 3 bases from V and 6 bases from J, with 9 bases in between. The germline V gene has CDR1 SGHTA and CDR2 FQGTGA.

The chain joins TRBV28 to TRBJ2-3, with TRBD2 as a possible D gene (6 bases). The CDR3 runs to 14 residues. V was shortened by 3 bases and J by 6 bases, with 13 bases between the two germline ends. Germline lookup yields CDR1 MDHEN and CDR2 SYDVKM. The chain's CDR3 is CASSFFREFDTQYF. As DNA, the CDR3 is TGTGCCAGCAGTTTCTTTCGGGAGTTCGATACGCAGTATTTT.

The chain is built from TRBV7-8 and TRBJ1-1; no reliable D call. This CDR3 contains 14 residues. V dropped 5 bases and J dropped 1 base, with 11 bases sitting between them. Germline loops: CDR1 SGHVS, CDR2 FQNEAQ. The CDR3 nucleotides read TGTGCCAGCAGCCCCCCATTCGGGAACACTGAAGCTTTCTTT. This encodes CASSPPFGNTEAFF.

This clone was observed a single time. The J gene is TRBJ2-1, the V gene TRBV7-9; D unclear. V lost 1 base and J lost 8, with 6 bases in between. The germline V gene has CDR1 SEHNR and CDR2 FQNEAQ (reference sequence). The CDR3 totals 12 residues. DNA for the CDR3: TGTGCCAGCAGCTTAGATGTAGATGAGCAGTTCTTC. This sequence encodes CASSLDVDEQFF.

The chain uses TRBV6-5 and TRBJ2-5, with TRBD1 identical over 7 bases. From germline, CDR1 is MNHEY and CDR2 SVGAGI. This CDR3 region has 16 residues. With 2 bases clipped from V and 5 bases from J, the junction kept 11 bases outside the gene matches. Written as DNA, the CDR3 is TGTGCCAGCAGTTACCCTCATGAGGGACAGTCGGAGACCCAGTACTTC. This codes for CASSYPHEGQSETQYF.

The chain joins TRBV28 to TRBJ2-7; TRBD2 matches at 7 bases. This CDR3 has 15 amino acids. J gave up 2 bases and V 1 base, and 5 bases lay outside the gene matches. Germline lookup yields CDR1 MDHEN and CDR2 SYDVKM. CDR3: CASSLLASGTYEQYF. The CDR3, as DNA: TGTGCCAGCAGTTTATTGGCTAGCGGCACCTACGAGCAGTACTTC.

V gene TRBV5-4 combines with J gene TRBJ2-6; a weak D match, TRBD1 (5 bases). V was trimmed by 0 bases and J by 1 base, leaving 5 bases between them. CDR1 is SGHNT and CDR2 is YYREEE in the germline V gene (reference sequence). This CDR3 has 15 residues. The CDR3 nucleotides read TGTGCCAGCAGCTTGGCAGGGTCTGGGGCCAACGTCCTGACTTTC. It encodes CASSLAGSGANVLTF. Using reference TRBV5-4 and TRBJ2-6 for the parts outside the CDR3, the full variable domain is ETGVTQSPTHLIKTRGQQVTLRCSSQSGHNTVSWYQQALGQGPQFIFQYYREEENGRGNFPPRFSGLQFPNYSSELNVNALELDDSALYLCASSLAGSGANVLTFGAGSRLTVL.

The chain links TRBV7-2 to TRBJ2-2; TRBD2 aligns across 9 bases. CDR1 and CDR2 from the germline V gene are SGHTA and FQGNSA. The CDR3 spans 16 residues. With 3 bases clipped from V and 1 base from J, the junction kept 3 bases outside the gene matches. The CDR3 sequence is CASSFMTSGNTGELFF. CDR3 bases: TGTGCCAGCAGCTTTATGACTAGCGGGAACACCGGGGAGCTGTTTTTT.

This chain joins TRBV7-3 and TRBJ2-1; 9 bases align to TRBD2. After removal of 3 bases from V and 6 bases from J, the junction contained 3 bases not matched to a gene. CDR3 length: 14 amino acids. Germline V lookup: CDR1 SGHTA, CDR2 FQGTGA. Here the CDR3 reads CASSLAGGGNEQFF. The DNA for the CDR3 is TGTGCCAGCAGCTTGGCGGGAGGGGGCAATGAGCAGTTCTTC. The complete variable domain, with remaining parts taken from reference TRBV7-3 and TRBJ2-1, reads GAGVSQTPSNKVTEKGKYVELRCDPISGHTALYWYRQSLGQGPEFLIYFQGTGAADDSGLPNDRFFAVRPEGSVSTLKIQRTERGDSAVYLCASSLAGGGNEQFFGPGTRLTVL.

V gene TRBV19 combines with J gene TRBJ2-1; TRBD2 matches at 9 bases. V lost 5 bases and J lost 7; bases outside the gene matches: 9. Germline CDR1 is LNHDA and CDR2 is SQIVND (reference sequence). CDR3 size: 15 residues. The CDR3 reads CASSPTIAGDNEQFF. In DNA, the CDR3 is TGTGCCAGTAGTCCTACCATAGCGGGAGATAATGAGCAGTTCTTC.

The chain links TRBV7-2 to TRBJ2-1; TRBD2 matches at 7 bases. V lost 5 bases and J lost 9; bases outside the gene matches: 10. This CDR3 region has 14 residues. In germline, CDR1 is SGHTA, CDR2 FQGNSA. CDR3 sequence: CASSAPRDYGEQFF. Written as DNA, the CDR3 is TGTGCCAGCAGCGCGCCCCGGGACTACGGTGAGCAGTTCTTC.

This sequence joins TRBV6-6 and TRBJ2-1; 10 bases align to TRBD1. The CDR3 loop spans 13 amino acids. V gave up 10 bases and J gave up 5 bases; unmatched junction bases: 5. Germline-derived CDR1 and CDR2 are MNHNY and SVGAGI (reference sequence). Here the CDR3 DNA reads TGTGCCACAAGGGACAGGGGAAACAATGAGCAGTTCTTC. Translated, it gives CATRDRGNNEQFF.

The CDR3 region has the DNA TGTGCCAGCAGCTCGCTAGACAGGGAAAATCAGCCCCAGCATTTT. Amino acids: CASSSLDRENQPQHF. The J gene is TRBJ1-5, the V gene TRBV5-6; 7 bases fit TRBD1. The CDR3 totals 15 residues. The ends lost 3 bases at V and 4 bases at J; junction bases unmatched: 7. Germline V lookup: CDR1 SGHDT, CDR2 YYEEEE.

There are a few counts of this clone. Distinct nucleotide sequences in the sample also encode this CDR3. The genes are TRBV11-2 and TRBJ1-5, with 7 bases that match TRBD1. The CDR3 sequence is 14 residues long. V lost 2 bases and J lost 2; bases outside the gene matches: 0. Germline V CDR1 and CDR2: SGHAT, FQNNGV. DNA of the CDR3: TGTGCCAGCAGCTTACAGGGGGGCAATCAGCCCCAGCATTTT. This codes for CASSLQGGNQPQHF. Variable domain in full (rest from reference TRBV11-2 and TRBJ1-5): EAGVAQSPRYKIIEKRQSVAFWCNPISGHATLYWYQQILGQGPKLLIQFQNNGVVDDSQLPKDRFSAERLKGVDSTLKIQPAKLEDSAVYLCASSLQGGNQPQHFGDGTRLSIL.

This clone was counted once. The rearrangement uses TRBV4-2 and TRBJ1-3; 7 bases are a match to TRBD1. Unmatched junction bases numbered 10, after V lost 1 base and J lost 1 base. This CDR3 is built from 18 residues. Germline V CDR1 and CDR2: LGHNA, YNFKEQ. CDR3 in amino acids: CASSQGRDRADSGNTIYF. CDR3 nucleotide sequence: TGTGCCAGCAGCCAAGGGAGAGACAGGGCCGATTCTGGAAACACCATATATTTT.